Shown below are 13 T cell receptor beta chains from a single sample sequenced in a study of blood T cell repertoires in COVID-19. Sequencing used immunoSEQ multiplex PCR; TCRdb keeps in-frame clones, though not all of them. Of 450,000 to 500,000 clones in the sample, about 88% were seen once. The specimen sequenced was PBMCs or T cells enriched from blood (not recorded which). These receptors came from a woman in her fifties or sixties who had recovered from COVID-19.

The J gene is TRBJ1-1, the V gene TRBV6-1; 9 nucleotides line up with TRBD1. Germline assignment: CDR1 MNHNS and CDR2 SASEGT. This CDR3 has 15 residues. V lost 3 bases, J lost 1 base, and 3 bases stayed unmatched. Written as DNA, the CDR3 is TGTGCCAGCAGTGATCACAGGGGGCGGAACACTGAAGCTTTCTTT. Amino acid sequence: CASSDHRGRNTEAFF.

This clone occurred many times. The rearrangement uses TRBV6-6 and TRBJ1-1; D call uncertain. V lost 6 bases to trimming and J lost 11 bases, with 13 bases between them. CDR1 is MNHNY and CDR2 is SVGAGI in the germline V gene (reference sequence). This CDR3 spans 11 amino acids. The CDR3 loop is CASRETSGAFF. CDR3 bases: TGTGCCAGCAGGGAAACCTCGGGGGCTTTCTTT.

The chain's CDR3 is CASSVVPRPYNEQFF. CDR3 DNA sequence: TGTGCCAGCAGCGTAGTCCCGCGCCCCTACAATGAGCAGTTCTTC. The genes are TRBV9 and TRBJ2-1; unclear D gene. The CDR3 covers 15 residues. V dropped 0 bases and J dropped 2 bases, with 9 bases sitting between them. Germline CDR1 reads SGDLS; CDR2 reads YYNGEE.

V gene TRBV28 combines with J gene TRBJ1-6, with D unresolved. The CDR3 length is 19 residues. Per germline, CDR1 MDHEN and CDR2 SYDVKM. V was trimmed by 6 bases and J by 2 bases, leaving 23 bases between them. The CDR3 sequence: CASSRGYRQTSTYNSPLHF. The DNA for the CDR3 is TGTGCCAGCAGCCGGGGATACCGACAAACCAGCACCTATAATTCACCCCTCCACTTT.

The chain links TRBV3-1 (or the pseudogene TRBV3-2) to TRBJ1-1; D ambiguous. The CDR3 has 14 amino acids. Germline lookup yields CDR1 LGHDT and CDR2 YNNKEL (reference sequence). Trimming shortened V by 1 base and J by 7 bases, and 13 bases separated the two germline ends. The CDR3 coding sequence is TGTGCCAGCAGCCAAGGCAGGCATAAAGGTGAAGCTTTCTTT. Its translation is CASSQGRHKGEAFF.

V gene TRBV3-1 (or the pseudogene TRBV3-2) combines with J gene TRBJ1-4; 7 bases map to TRBD1. V lost 5 bases and J lost 5; bases outside the gene matches: 5. The CDR3 is made up of 14 amino acids. From germline, CDR1 is LGHDT and CDR2 YNNKEL (reference sequence). Here the CDR3 reads CASSDRAENEKLFF. CDR3 DNA: TGTGCCAGCAGCGACAGGGCAGAAAATGAAAAACTGTTTTTT.

The sample holds one count of this clone. The chain recombines TRBV29-1 with TRBJ1-2; D unclear. The CDR3 spans 12 residues. The V gene's germline CDR1 is SQVTM and CDR2 ANQGSEA. V was trimmed by 5 bases and J by 8 bases, leaving 15 bases between them. The DNA for the CDR3 is TGCAGCGTTCGGACTTACCAAGGGGGCTACACCTTC. Translated: CSVRTYQGGYTF.

The V call is TRBV7-2, the J call TRBJ2-7; TRBD2 matches 12 bases. The V and J ends lost 4 bases and 0 bases, in that order; junction bases with no gene match: 1. Per germline, CDR1 SGHTA and CDR2 FQGNSA. The CDR3 is 15 residues long. The CDR3 DNA is TGTGCCAGCAGCTCTAGCGGGGGGGCCTCCTACGAGCAGTACGTC. Amino acid sequence: CASSSSGGASYEQYV.

The rearrangement uses TRBV5-6 and TRBJ2-5, with 7 nucleotides matching TRBD1. The CDR3 consists of 14 residues. Germline V gene data show CDR1 as SGHDT and CDR2 as YYEEEE. V lost 4 bases and J lost 1; bases outside the gene matches: 4. This CDR3 is CASSVQGIQETQYF. The DNA of the CDR3 is TGTGCCAGCAGCGTACAGGGGATCCAAGAGACCCAGTACTTC.

The V and J genes are TRBV12-3 or TRBV12-4 and TRBJ1-1, with a weak D call TRBD1 (6 bases). CDR3 size: 13 residues. With 6 bases removed from V and 4 bases from J, the gap between germline ends came to 12 bases. CDR3 region: CASRLRGTTEAFF. The CDR3 coding sequence is TGTGCCAGCAGGCTCAGGGGTACCACTGAAGCTTTCTTT.

A note on this clone: A junction end diverges from the germline sequence, so it may reflect a read error. The chain has TRBV19 and TRBJ1-5, with 7 nucleotides matching TRBD1. The germline gives CDR1 LNHDA, CDR2 SQIVND (reference sequence). The CDR3 is made up of 17 amino acids. The CDR3, as DNA: TGTGCCAGTAGCATAGACGAGGGGGCTACGGGCAATCAGCCCCAGCATTTT. Its translation: CASSIDEGATGNQPQHF.

This clone was recorded once. The CDR3 sequence: CASSLEAVEENAEAFF. DNA for the CDR3: TGCGCCAGCAGCTTGGAGGCGGTAGAGGAGAATGCTGAAGCTTTCTTT. The genes are TRBV5-1 and TRBJ1-1; no reliable D call. The length of the CDR3 is 16 residues. The germline CDR1 and CDR2 sequences are SGHRS and YFSETQ. The germline V and J ends were trimmed by 0 bases and 6 bases, with 18 bases remaining between them.

The V call is TRBV19, the J call TRBJ1-1, with a weak D call TRBD1 (6 bases). The ends were cut back, 5 bases at V and 4 bases at J, with 17 bases in the middle. The V gene's germline CDR1 is LNHDA and CDR2 SQIVND (reference sequence). The CDR3 has 15 residues. The CDR3 reads CASSPTASGATEAFF. CDR3 bases: TGTGCCAGTAGTCCAACGGCATCAGGGGCCACTGAAGCTTTCTTT.